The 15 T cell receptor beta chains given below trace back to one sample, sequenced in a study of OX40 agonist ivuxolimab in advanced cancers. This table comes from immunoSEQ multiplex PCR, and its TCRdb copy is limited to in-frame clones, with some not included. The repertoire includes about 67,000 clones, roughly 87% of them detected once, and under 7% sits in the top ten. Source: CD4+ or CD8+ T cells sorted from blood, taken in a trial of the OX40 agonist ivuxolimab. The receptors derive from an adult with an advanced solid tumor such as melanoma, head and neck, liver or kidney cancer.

The CDR3 sequence is CASSPLDRVPNEQYF. CDR3 coding DNA: TGTGCCAGCAGCCCCCTCGACAGGGTACCCAACGAGCAGTACTTC. The rearrangement joins TRBV11-2 to TRBJ2-7; 7 bases match TRBD1. After removal of 5 bases from V and 5 bases from J, the junction contained 12 bases not matched to a gene. The CDR3 covers 15 residues. The germline V gene encodes CDR1 SGHAT and CDR2 FQNNGV.

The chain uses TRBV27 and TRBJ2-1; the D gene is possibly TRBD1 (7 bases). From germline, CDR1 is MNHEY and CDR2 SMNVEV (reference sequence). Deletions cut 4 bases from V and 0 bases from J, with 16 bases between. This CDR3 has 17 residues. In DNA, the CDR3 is TGTGCCAGCAGTTCCACTCAGGGGGGAAGCTCCTACAATGAGCAGTTCTTC. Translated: CASSSTQGGSSYNEQFF.

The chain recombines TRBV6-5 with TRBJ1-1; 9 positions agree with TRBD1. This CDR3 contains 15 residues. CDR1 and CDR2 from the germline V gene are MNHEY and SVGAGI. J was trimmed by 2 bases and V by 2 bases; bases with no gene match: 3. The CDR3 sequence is CASSYRTGVNTEAFF. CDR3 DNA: TGTGCCAGCAGTTACCGGACAGGGGTAAACACTGAAGCTTTCTTT.

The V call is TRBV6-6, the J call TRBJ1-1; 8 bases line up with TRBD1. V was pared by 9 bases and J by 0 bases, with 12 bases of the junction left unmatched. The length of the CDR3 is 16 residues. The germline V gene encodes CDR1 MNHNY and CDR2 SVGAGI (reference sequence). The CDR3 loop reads CASHETGTGMNTEAFF. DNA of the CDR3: TGTGCCAGTCACGAGACCGGGACAGGCATGAACACTGAAGCTTTCTTT.

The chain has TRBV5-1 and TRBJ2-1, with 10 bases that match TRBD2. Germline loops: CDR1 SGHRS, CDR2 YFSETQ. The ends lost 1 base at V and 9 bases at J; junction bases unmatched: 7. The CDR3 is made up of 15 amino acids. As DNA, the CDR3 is TGCGCCAGCAGCTTGCCAACTAGCGGGAAGGGTGAGCAGTTCTTC. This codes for CASSLPTSGKGEQFF.

DNA for the CDR3: TGCAGCGTTGAACTGAGGGGATGGAACACTGAAGCTTTCTTT. This encodes CSVELRGWNTEAFF. V is TRBV29-1 and J is TRBJ1-1, with D tentatively TRBD1 (5 bases). The germline gives CDR1 SQVTM, CDR2 ANQGSEA. Trimming left V 2 bases short and J 1 base short, with 11 bases between. CDR3 length equals 14 residues.

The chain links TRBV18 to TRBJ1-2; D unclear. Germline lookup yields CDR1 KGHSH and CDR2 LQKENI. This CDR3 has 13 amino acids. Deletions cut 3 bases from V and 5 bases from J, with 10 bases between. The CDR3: CASSPESRYGYTF. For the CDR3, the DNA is TGTGCCAGCTCACCGGAATCCCGTTATGGCTACACCTTC.

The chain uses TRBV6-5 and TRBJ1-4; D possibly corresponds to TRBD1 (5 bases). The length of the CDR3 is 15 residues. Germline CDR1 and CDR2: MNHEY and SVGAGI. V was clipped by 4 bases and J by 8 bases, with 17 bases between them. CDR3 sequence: CASSSGGGVGEKLFF. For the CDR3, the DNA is TGTGCCAGCAGTTCGGGGGGAGGGGTGGGAGAAAAACTGTTTTTT.

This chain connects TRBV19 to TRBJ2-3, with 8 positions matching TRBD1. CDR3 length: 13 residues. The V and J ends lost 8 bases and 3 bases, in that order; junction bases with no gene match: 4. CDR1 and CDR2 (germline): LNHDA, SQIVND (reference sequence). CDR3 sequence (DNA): TGTGCCAGTGCAGGGGGCGGAACAGATACGCAGTATTTT. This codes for CASAGGGTDTQYF.

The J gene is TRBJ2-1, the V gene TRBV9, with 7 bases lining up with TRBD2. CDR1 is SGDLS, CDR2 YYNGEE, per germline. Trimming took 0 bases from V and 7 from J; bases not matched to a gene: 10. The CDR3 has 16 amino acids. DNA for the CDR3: TGTGCCAGCAGCGTAGGGGGCGGGAGAGTAGGAAATGAGCAGTTCTTC. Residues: CASSVGGGRVGNEQFF.

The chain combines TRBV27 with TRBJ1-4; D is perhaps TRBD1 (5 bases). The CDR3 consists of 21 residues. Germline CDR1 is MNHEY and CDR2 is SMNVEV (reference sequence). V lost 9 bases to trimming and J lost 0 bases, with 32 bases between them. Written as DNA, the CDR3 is TGTGCCAGTCACTCCGGGGCGTTTGTCCTGGGTGTCCCGGCAACTAATGAAAAACTGTTTTTT. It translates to CASHSGAFVLGVPATNEKLFF. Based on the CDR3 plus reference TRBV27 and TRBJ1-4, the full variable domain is EAQVTQNPRYLITVTGKKLTVTCSQNMNHEYMSWYRQDPGLGLRQIYYSMNVEVTDKGDVPEGYKVSRKEKRNFPLILESPSPNQTSLYFCASHSGAFVLGVPATNEKLFFGSGTQLSVL.

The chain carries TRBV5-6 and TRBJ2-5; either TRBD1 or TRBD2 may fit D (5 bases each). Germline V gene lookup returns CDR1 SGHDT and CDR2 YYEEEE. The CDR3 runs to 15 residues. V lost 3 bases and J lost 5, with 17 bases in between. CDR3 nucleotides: TGTGCCAGCAGCTCATGGACATTAGAGGGGGAGACCCAGTACTTC. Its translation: CASSSWTLEGETQYF.

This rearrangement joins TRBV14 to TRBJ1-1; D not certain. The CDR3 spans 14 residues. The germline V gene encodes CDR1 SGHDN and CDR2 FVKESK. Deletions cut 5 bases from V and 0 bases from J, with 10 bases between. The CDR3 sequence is CASSLAGMNTEAFF. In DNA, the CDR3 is TGTGCCAGCAGCTTAGCCGGGATGAACACTGAAGCTTTCTTT.

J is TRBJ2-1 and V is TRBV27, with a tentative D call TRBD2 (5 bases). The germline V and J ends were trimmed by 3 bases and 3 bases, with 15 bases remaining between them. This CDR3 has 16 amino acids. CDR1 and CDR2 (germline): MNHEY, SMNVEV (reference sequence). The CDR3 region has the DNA TGTGCCAGCAGTTTCACGGGGAACATTCGCTACAATGAGCAGTTCTTC. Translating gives CASSFTGNIRYNEQFF.

The CDR3 region has the DNA TGTGCCAGCAGTACACCCACGGACAGGGAACGTCGTGCATACGAGCAGTACTTC. This gives the protein CASSTPTDRERRAYEQYF. The chain couples TRBV28 to TRBJ2-7; 8 bases line up with TRBD1. The CDR3 totals 18 residues. J gave up 4 bases and V 5 bases, and 19 bases lay outside the gene matches. Germline values: CDR1 MDHEN, CDR2 SYDVKM.